Presented here are 29 T cell receptor beta chains from one specimen sequenced in a study of T cells after yellow fever vaccination. TCRdb called the 5' RACE reads again in MiXCR, with one record for every CDR3 protein. The sample records roughly 330,000 distinct CDR3 sequences, roughly 4% being singletons. The sample here was PBMCs, taken 5 days after the yellow fever booster vaccination. These TCRs come from a man between 18 and 35 years old who received the YFV17D yellow fever vaccine.

This clonotype was counted many times. The rearrangement uses TRBV21-1 and TRBJ2-1; the D call in the table, TRBD2, was not verified against the DNA. TRBV21-1 is a recognized pseudogene. CDR3 size: 19 residues. CDR3 DNA sequence: TGTGCCAGCAGAGTCGGGACTAGCGAAGGGGTAACCTCCTACAATGAGCAGTTCTTC. Translated, it gives CASRVGTSEGVTSYNEQFF.

Only a few counts were recorded for this clonotype. The CDR3 DNA reads TGTGCCAGCAGTGAACGGAGAGGGGGTAACTATGGCTACACCTTC. This gives the protein CASSERRGGNYGYTF. This chain links TRBV6-1 with TRBJ1-2; TRBD1 might be the D (6 bases). Germline CDR1 and CDR2: MNHNS and SASEGT. The V gene lost 2 bases and the J gene lost 1 base, with 11 bases spanning the gap. The CDR3 length is 15 residues.

This clonotype was detected many times. This rearrangement joins TRBV10-3 to TRBJ2-5; TRBD1 is a possible D gene (5 bases). V lost 0 bases and J 2 bases, leaving 16 bases between the germline ends. Germline values: CDR1 ENHRY, CDR2 SYGVKD. This CDR3 contains 17 residues. CDR3 nucleotide sequence: TGTGCCATCAGTGAGTCAGGGGCCCATAAGTATCAAGAGACCCAGTACTTC. Amino acids: CAISESGAHKYQETQYF.

V gene TRBV5-4 combines with J gene TRBJ2-7; 7 nucleotides match TRBD1. The CDR3 runs to 15 residues. V gave up 3 bases and J gave up 6 bases; unmatched junction bases: 12. Germline lookup yields CDR1 SGHNT and CDR2 YYREEE (reference sequence). The CDR3 DNA follows: TGTGCCAGCAGCTCGGATTACAGGGGAAGGGTCGAGCAGTACTTC. Translation gives CASSSDYRGRVEQYF. The full variable domain, completed using reference TRBV5-4 and TRBJ2-7, is ETGVTQSPTHLIKTRGQQVTLRCSSQSGHNTVSWYQQALGQGPQFIFQYYREEENGRGNFPPRFSGLQFPNYSSELNVNALELDDSALYLCASSSDYRGRVEQYFGPGTRLTVT.

Only a few counts were recorded for this clonotype. The rearrangement links TRBV9 to TRBJ1-6; no clear D. Germline V CDR1 and CDR2: SGDLS, YYNGEE. The CDR3 consists of 14 residues. Trimming left V 1 base short and J 8 bases short, with 10 bases between. The DNA for the CDR3 is TGTGCCAGCAGCGTAACTGACAACTATTCACCCCTCCACTTT. Translating gives CASSVTDNYSPLHF.

Only a few counts were recorded for this clonotype. The chain couples TRBV7-2 to TRBJ1-4; 7 bases fit TRBD1. The CDR3 extends over 14 amino acids. Trimming cost V 5 bases and J 7 bases; bases outside gene matches: 7. Germline V gene lookup returns CDR1 SGHTA and CDR2 FQGNSA. This CDR3 is CASSPSQGGEKLFF. CDR3 coding DNA: TGTGCCAGCAGCCCAAGCCAGGGGGGTGAAAAACTGTTTTTT.

There are a few counts of this clonotype. The chain uses TRBV5-5 and TRBJ2-3; unclear D gene. The V and J ends lost 0 bases and 2 bases respectively, with 13 bases between them. This CDR3 comprises 16 residues. Germline CDR1 and CDR2: SGHKS and YYEKEE (reference sequence). CDR3 in DNA: TGTGCCAGCAGCTTGGCGTTCGGACGATCCACAGATACGCAGTATTTT. It encodes CASSLAFGRSTDTQYF.

This chain uses TRBV10-3 with TRBJ2-2; 8 bases are a match to TRBD1. The ends lost 7 bases at V and 4 bases at J; junction bases unmatched: 11. Per the germline V gene, CDR1 is ENHRY and CDR2 is SYGVKD. CDR3 size: 16 residues. The CDR3 region is CAITRTGKVGTGELFF. In DNA, the CDR3 is TGTGCCATCACCAGGACAGGGAAGGTGGGCACCGGGGAGCTGTTTTTT.

The V gene is TRBV5-1, the J gene TRBJ2-5; 12 nucleotides match TRBD1. J gave up 5 bases and V 0 bases, and 5 bases lay outside the gene matches. CDR3 length: 16 amino acids. Per the germline V gene, CDR1 is SGHRS and CDR2 is YFSETQ. The CDR3 sequence is CASSLGDRGRRETQYF. Here the CDR3 DNA reads TGCGCCAGCAGCTTGGGGGACAGGGGGCGACGGGAGACCCAGTACTTC.

The rearrangement links TRBV3-1 to TRBJ1-2, with D uncertain. The CDR3 spans 13 residues. Trimming left V 1 base short and J 4 bases short, with 7 bases between. Per the germline V gene, CDR1 is LGHDT and CDR2 is YNNKEL (reference sequence). The CDR3 here is CASSQVQLYGYTF. CDR3 in DNA: TGTGCCAGCAGCCAAGTCCAACTCTATGGCTACACCTTC.

The CDR3 coding sequence is TGTGCCAGCATTCGGCCGGGAACTAACTATGGCTACACCTTC. Protein: CASIRPGTNYGYTF. The V gene is TRBV25-1, the J gene TRBJ1-2; D call uncertain. The length of the CDR3 is 14 residues. Trimming stripped 7 bases from V and 0 bases from J, with 12 bases between. The germline V gene has CDR1 MGHDK and CDR2 SYGVNS.

Worth noting for this clonotype: Since a much larger clone is just one base distant, this may be a read error. DNA of the CDR3: TGTGCCTGCCAATCAATCGGGGCCGTCACTGAAGCTTTCTTT. It codes for CACQSIGAVTEAFF. V gene TRBV2 combines with J gene TRBJ1-1, with a weak D call TRBD1 (5 bases). Germline loops: CDR1 SNHLY, CDR2 FYNNEI. The CDR3 covers 14 residues. V was pared by 11 bases and J by 4 bases, with 20 bases between. Variable domain in full (rest from reference TRBV2 and TRBJ1-1): EPEVTQTPSHQVTQMGQEVILRCVPISNHLYFYWYRQILGQKVEFLVSFYNNEISEKSEIFDDQFSVERPDGSNFTLKIRSTKLEDSAMYFCACQSIGAVTEAFFGQGTRLTVV.

Ten or more counts support this clonotype. This chain joins TRBV18 and TRBJ1-1; 7 bases align to TRBD1. Germline V lookup: CDR1 KGHSH, CDR2 LQKENI. CDR3 length: 15 residues. V trimming: 6 bases; J trimming: 4 bases; junction bases outside the gene matches: 11. The DNA of the CDR3 is TGTGCCAGCTCCTCCTACGAGGGGGCGAGCACTGAAGCTTTCTTT. Protein: CASSSYEGASTEAFF. Full variable domain (missing parts from reference TRBV18 and TRBJ1-1): NAGVMQNPRHLVRRRGQEARLRCSPMKGHSHVYWYRQLPEEGLKFMVYLQKENIIDESGMPKERFSAEFPKEGPSILRIQQVVRGDSAAYFCASSSYEGASTEAFFGQGTRLTVV.

The chain carries TRBV7-3 and TRBJ2-3, with D unclear. The CDR3 extends over 15 amino acids. The V end was cut by 4 bases, the J end by 0 bases, with 11 bases between. Germline loops: CDR1 SGHTA, CDR2 FQGTGA. In DNA, the CDR3 is TGTGCCAGCAGCTCCCGCGTAACTAGCACAGATACGCAGTATTTT. This translates into CASSSRVTSTDTQYF. The complete variable domain, with remaining parts taken from reference TRBV7-3 and TRBJ2-3, reads GAGVSQTPSNKVTEKGKYVELRCDPISGHTALYWYRQSLGQGPEFLIYFQGTGAADDSGLPNDRFFAVRPEGSVSTLKIQRTERGDSAVYLCASSSRVTSTDTQYFGPGTRLTVL.

The table lists this clonotype with a few counts. The V gene is TRBV18, the J gene TRBJ2-1; tentatively, D is TRBD2 (6 bases). Trimming pared 6 bases from V and 6 bases from J, leaving 21 bases between. The CDR3 spans 16 residues. CDR1 and CDR2 (germline): KGHSH, LQKENI. The DNA for the CDR3 is TGTGCCAGCTCTCTCAACGGCGGGGTCCGAGGCAATGAGCAGTTCTTC. Encoded protein: CASSLNGGVRGNEQFF.

This clonotype was detected only a few times. The genes are TRBV4-1 and TRBJ2-5; 9 bases match TRBD1. This CDR3 has 14 residues. Looked up from germline, CDR1 is MGHRA and CDR2 is YSYEKL. Trimming cost V 2 bases and J 5 bases; bases outside gene matches: 3. The CDR3, as DNA: TGCGCCAGCAGCCAAACAGGGGGCTGGGAGACCCAGTACTTC. Residues: CASSQTGGWETQYF.

This clonotype was seen only a few times. The chain is built from TRBV20-1 and TRBJ1-1; 9 bases line up with TRBD1. This CDR3 spans 12 amino acids. J gave up 10 bases and V 6 bases, and 9 bases lay outside the gene matches. Germline lookup yields CDR1 DFQATT and CDR2 SNEGSKA (reference sequence). CDR3 in amino acids: CSAATGGAGAFF. The CDR3 DNA sequence: TGCAGTGCAGCCACAGGGGGCGCGGGAGCTTTCTTT.

This clonotype was seen at least ten times. The J gene is TRBJ2-1, the V gene TRBV7-3, with D perhaps matching TRBD2 (6 bases). Germline loops: CDR1 SGHTA, CDR2 FQGTGA. Trimming shortened V by 1 base and J by 9 bases, and 10 bases separated the two germline ends. This CDR3 spans 13 amino acids. The CDR3 protein is CASSLNVGGEQFF. The CDR3, as DNA: TGTGCCAGCAGCTTAAATGTGGGAGGTGAGCAGTTCTTC.

In its sample, this clonotype was seen a few times. This chain uses TRBV3-1 with TRBJ2-5; D perhaps matches TRBD1 (8 bases). V lost 4 bases and J lost 5, with 17 bases in between. CDR3 length: 15 amino acids. CDR1 is LGHDT and CDR2 is YNNKEL in the germline V gene (reference sequence). The CDR3 reads CASSPENRGGETQYF. CDR3 coding DNA: TGTGCCAGCAGCCCAGAAAACAGGGGGGGCGAGACCCAGTACTTC.

This clonotype has ten or more counts. The chain is built from TRBV7-9 and TRBJ2-3; no definite D call. There are 13 residues in the CDR3. Germline V gene sequence: CDR1 SEHNR, CDR2 FQNEAQ (reference sequence). The V and J ends lost 7 bases and 2 bases respectively, with 10 bases between them. CDR3 sequence reads: CASILGFTDTQYF. DNA of the CDR3: TGTGCCAGCATTTTAGGATTCACAGATACGCAGTATTTT.

The chain carries TRBV12-3 or TRBV12-4 and TRBJ1-2; D remains unclear. The germline V and J ends were trimmed by 1 base and 8 bases, with 8 bases remaining between them. The CDR3 covers 12 residues. CDR3 DNA sequence: TGTGCCAGCAGTTTAGAGACTTGGGGCTACACCTTC. It encodes CASSLETWGYTF.

This rearrangement joins TRBV3-1 to TRBJ1-3, with D tentatively TRBD1 (6 bases). The V gene's germline CDR1 is LGHDT and CDR2 YNNKEL (reference sequence). V gave up 3 bases and J gave up 0 bases, with 21 bases separating them. This CDR3 is 19 amino acids long. The CDR3 region has the DNA TGTGCCAGCAGCCATTCCTGGGGGGCAGAGTGGGACTCTGGAAACACCATATATTTT. Its translation: CASSHSWGAEWDSGNTIYF.

This clonotype was recorded a few times. This chain joins TRBV15 and TRBJ2-6; D is possibly TRBD2 (6 bases). The V gene's germline CDR1 is LNHNV and CDR2 YYDKDF (reference sequence). The CDR3 length is 17 residues. The ends were cut back, 0 bases at V and 1 base at J, with 10 bases in the middle. The CDR3 here is CATSRDNGRSGANVLTF. The CDR3 nucleotides are TGTGCCACCAGCAGAGATAATGGGAGGTCTGGGGCCAACGTCCTGACTTTC.

The table lists this clonotype with many counts. As DNA, the CDR3 is TGTGCCAGCAGCTGGGTAAGCTCCTACAATGAGCAGTTCTTC. This gives the protein CASSWVSSYNEQFF. The chain joins TRBV11-1 to TRBJ2-1; D is ambiguous. In germline, CDR1 is SGHAT, CDR2 FQDESV (reference sequence). The CDR3 runs 14 residues. The V end was cut by 4 bases, the J end by 0 bases, with 7 bases between.

The rearrangement uses TRBV3-1 and TRBJ2-1; TRBD1 aligns across 11 bases. Germline V gives CDR1 LGHDT, CDR2 YNNKEL (reference sequence). This CDR3 region has 15 residues. V shed 2 bases, J shed 8 bases, and the junction held 5 bases outside the gene matches. CDR3 DNA sequence: TGTGCCAGCAGCCAATACCGGACAGGGGGCGATGAGCAGTTCTTC. Protein sequence: CASSQYRTGGDEQFF.

This clonotype was counted many times. The chain recombines TRBV6-2 or TRBV6-3 with TRBJ1-6; 9 bases agree with TRBD1. The V gene's germline CDR1 is MNHEY and CDR2 SVGEGT. Losses at the gene ends were 5 bases for V and 13 bases for J; bases not matched to a gene: 12. CDR3 size: 15 residues. Written as DNA, the CDR3 is TGTGCCAGCAGTCGCAATCCGGGACAGGGTGCTCCCCTCCACTTT. Protein: CASSRNPGQGAPLHF.

Many counts were recorded for this clonotype. The rearrangement uses TRBV15 and TRBJ2-5; 7 bases are a match to TRBD2. The CDR3 has 15 residues. Trimming at V came to 3 bases and at J to 4 bases, leaving 8 bases not matched to a gene. Germline CDR1 reads LNHNV; CDR2 reads YYDKDF (reference sequence). The DNA for the CDR3 is TGTGCCACCAGCAGCCCGCTAGCGGCGTTAGAGACCCAGTACTTC. It codes for CATSSPLAALETQYF.

V usage is TRBV7-2 and J usage is TRBJ1-6, with 8 bases aligning to TRBD1. CDR3 length equals 12 residues. Looked up from germline, CDR1 is SGHTA and CDR2 is FQGNSA. V shed 8 bases, J shed 6 bases, and the junction held 0 bases outside the gene matches. The CDR3 nucleotides read TGTGCCAGCGGACAGGGTAATTCACCCCTCCACTTT. Protein: CASGQGNSPLHF.

This clonotype appeared many times. The chain couples TRBV5-4 to TRBJ1-2; weak D call: TRBD1 (5 bases). The CDR3 spans 15 residues. Trimming left V 6 bases short and J 8 bases short, with 23 bases between. Germline V gives CDR1 SGHNT, CDR2 YYREEE (reference sequence). The CDR3 loop is CASTTMGLSQGGYTF. Written as DNA, the CDR3 is TGTGCCAGCACAACTATGGGACTGTCCCAAGGGGGCTACACCTTC.